What follows describes a single T cell receptor (beta chain). Its target is unknown. TCRdb fed the multiplex PCR reads into MiXCR, producing one record per CDR3 protein. The sample has more than 200,000 distinct CDR3 sequences, about 30% seen once. The entry originates in a study of breast tumors, draining lymph nodes, adjacent tissues. Findings and caveats of the study: That most tumor T cells come from lymph nodes remained unproven. The data were judged consistent with most tumor T cells coming from lymph node and expanding in tumor. Compared with lymph nodes, tumors were less diverse; compared with nontumor tissue, more. Compared with basal-like, luminal-like tumors shared significantly more repertoire with nontumor tissue.

Samples came from axillary lymph nodes draining the breast cancer. This sequence was found in a female donor with breast cancer. Some clones in this sample may be carry-over from other donors' samples. The sequencing input was axillary lymph node tissue.

CDR3 DNA sequence: TGTGCCAGTAGTATCAGCGGGAGGGCCCATGAGCAGTTCTTC. It yields the protein CASSISGRAHEQFF. The chain recombines TRBV19 with TRBJ2-1; 10 nucleotides line up with TRBD2. The CDR3 extends over 14 amino acids. V lost 3 bases, J lost 8 bases, and 4 bases stayed unmatched. CDR1 and CDR2 (germline): LNHDA, SQIVND (reference sequence).